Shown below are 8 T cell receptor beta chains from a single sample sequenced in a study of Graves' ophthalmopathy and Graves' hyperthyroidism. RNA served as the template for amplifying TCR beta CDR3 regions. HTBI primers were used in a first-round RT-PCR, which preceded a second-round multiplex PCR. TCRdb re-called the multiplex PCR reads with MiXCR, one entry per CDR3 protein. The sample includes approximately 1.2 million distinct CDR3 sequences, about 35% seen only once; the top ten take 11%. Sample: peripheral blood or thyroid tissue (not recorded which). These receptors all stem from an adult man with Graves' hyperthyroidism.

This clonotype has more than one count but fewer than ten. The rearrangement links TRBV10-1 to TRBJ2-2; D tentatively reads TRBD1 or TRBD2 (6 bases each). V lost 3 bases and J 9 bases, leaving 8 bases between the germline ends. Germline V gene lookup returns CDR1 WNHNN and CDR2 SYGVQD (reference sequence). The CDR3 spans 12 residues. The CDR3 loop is CASSDGGRELFF. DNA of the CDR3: TGCGCCAGCAGTGACGGGGGCCGGGAGCTGTTTTTT.

The CDR3 DNA follows: TGTGCCATCAGCCCGTCCAACACTGAAGCTTTCTTT. Its protein product is CAISPSNTEAFF. The rearrangement uses TRBV10-3 and TRBJ1-1; no reliable D call. The CDR3 covers 12 residues. From germline, CDR1 is ENHRY and CDR2 SYGVKD. V was trimmed by 6 bases and J by 2 bases, leaving 7 bases between them.

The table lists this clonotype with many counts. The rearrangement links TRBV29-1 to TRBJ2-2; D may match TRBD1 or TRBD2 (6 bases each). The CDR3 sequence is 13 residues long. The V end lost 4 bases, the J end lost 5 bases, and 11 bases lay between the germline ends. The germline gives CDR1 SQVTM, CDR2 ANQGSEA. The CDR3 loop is CSVVRRGTGELFF. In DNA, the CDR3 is TGCAGCGTTGTCAGGAGGGGGACCGGGGAGCTGTTTTTT.

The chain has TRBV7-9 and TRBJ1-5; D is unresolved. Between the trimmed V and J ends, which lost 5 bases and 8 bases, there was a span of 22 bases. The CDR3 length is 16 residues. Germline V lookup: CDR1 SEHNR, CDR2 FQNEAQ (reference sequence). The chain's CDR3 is CASSPASGRGPEPQHF. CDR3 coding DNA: TGTGCCAGCAGCCCTGCAAGCGGGCGAGGGCCAGAGCCCCAGCATTTT. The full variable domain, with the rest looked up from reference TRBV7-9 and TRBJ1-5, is DTGVSQNPRHKITKRGQNVTFRCDPISEHNRLYWYRQTLGQGPEFLTYFQNEAQLEKSRLLSDRFSAERPKGSFSTLEIQRTEQGDSAMYLCASSPASGRGPEPQHFGDGTRLSIL.

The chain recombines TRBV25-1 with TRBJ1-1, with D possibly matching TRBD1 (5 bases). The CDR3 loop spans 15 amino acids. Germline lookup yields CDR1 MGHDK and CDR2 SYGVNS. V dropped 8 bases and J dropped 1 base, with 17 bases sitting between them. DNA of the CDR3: TGTGCCAGCGACATGGACTTGAGGGGGAACACTGAAGCTTTCTTT. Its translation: CASDMDLRGNTEAFF.

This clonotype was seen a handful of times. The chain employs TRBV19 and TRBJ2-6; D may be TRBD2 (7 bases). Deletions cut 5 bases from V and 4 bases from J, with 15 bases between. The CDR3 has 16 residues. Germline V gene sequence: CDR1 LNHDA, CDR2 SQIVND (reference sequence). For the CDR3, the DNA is TGTGCCAGTAGTGGAGGGGGGGCTCTCGGGGCCAACGTCCTGACTTTC. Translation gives CASSGGGALGANVLTF. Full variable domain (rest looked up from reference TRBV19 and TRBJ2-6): DGGITQSPKYLFRKEGQNVTLSCEQNLNHDAMYWYRQDPGQGLRLIYYSQIVNDFQKGDIAEGYSVSREKKESFPLTVTSAQKNPTAFYLCASSGGGALGANVLTFGAGSRLTVL.

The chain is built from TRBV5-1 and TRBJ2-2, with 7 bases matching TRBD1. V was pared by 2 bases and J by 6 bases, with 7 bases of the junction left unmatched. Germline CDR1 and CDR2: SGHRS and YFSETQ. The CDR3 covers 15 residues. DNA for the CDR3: TGCGCCAGCAGCTTAAGGGGGCCCGTTCCCGGGGAGCTGTTTTTT. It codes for CASSLRGPVPGELFF.

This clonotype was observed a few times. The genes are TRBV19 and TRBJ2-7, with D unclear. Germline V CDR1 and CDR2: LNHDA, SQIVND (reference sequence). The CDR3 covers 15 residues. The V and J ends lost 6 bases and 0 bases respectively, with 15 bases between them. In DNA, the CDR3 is TGTGCCAGTAGAGGATGGGCCGAAAGCTCCTACGAGCAGTACTTC. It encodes CASRGWAESSYEQYF.